This T cell receptor (beta chain) was sequenced for a study of technical replicates of blood from a handful of donors. Produced via immunoSEQ multiplex PCR; TCRdb's table is partial and in-frame only. The data contain about 80,000 clones, about nine tenths of them singletons. The CDR3 extends over 17 amino acids. The clonotype originates from a human donor in good health. The specimen was T cells isolated from PBMCs. The V and J genes are TRBV21-1 and TRBJ1-5; the table's TRBD1 call for D was not verified on the DNA. TRBV21-1 is annotated as a pseudogene. The CDR3 DNA is TGTGCCAGCGGGATTGTGGGGACAGGGTGTAACAATCAGCCCCAGCATTTT. Residues: CASGIVGTGCNNQPQHF.